The 16 T cell receptor beta chains given below trace back to one sample, sequenced in a study of blood T cell repertoires in COVID-19. Repertoires were generated with immunoSEQ multiplex PCR, while TCRdb's copy carries only in-frame clones and drops some. The table has 130,000 to 150,000 clones, 79% seen once. The specimen was peripheral blood. The receptors were sampled from a man aged 55 to 70 with acute or convalescent COVID-19.

On this clone: Other DNA sequences of this sample code for an identical CDR3. The J gene is TRBJ1-1, the V gene TRBV12-3 or TRBV12-4; D is possibly TRBD1 (6 bases). The CDR3 is 13 residues long. V lost 5 bases and J lost 4, with 11 bases in between. The CDR3 here is CASSPQGFTEAFF. DNA of the CDR3: TGTGCCAGCAGTCCTCAGGGGTTCACTGAAGCTTTCTTT.

This chain connects TRBV6-5 to TRBJ2-3; D is perhaps TRBD2 (5 bases). Germline V gene data show CDR1 as MNHEY and CDR2 as SVGAGI. V lost 5 bases, J lost 1 base, and 10 bases lay in between. The CDR3 has 14 residues. CDR3 DNA: TGTGCCAGCAGTCGGACTCTAGGCACAGATACGCAGTATTTT. It yields the protein CASSRTLGTDTQYF.

J is TRBJ2-7 and V is TRBV5-1; 10 nucleotides agree with TRBD1. Germline-derived CDR1 and CDR2 are SGHRS and YFSETQ. The CDR3 is made up of 15 amino acids. With 0 bases clipped from V and 6 bases from J, the junction kept 6 bases outside the gene matches. The CDR3 protein is CASSLATGQGPEQYF. The CDR3 region has the DNA TGCGCCAGCAGCTTGGCCACGGGACAGGGGCCCGAGCAGTACTTC.

This clone has only a few counts. The V and J genes are TRBV7-8 and TRBJ2-1; D might be TRBD1 (5 bases). The CDR3 length is 13 residues. The V and J ends lost 1 base and 5 bases respectively, with 6 bases between them. Germline V gives CDR1 SGHVS, CDR2 FQNEAQ. The CDR3 protein is CASSLDRNNEQFF. CDR3 DNA: TGTGCCAGCAGCTTAGACAGGAACAATGAGCAGTTCTTC.

This clone was seen only once. CDR3: CASSPQRSPLHF. Written as DNA, the CDR3 is TGTGCCAGCAGTCCACAGAGATCACCCCTCCACTTT. This sequence joins TRBV28 and TRBJ1-6, with D unclear. There are 12 residues in the CDR3. The germline V gene encodes CDR1 MDHEN and CDR2 SYDVKM. V was trimmed by 5 bases and J by 10 bases, leaving 9 bases between them.

This clone was seen once. The rearrangement joins TRBV5-1 to TRBJ1-2, with 7 bases lining up with TRBD1. This CDR3 has 14 amino acids. The J segment lost 6 bases and the V segment lost 0 bases, leaving 5 bases of the junction unmatched. The V gene's germline CDR1 is SGHRS and CDR2 YFSETQ. The CDR3 DNA sequence: TGCGCCAGCAGCTTGGCCGGGACAGCGCATGGCTACACCTTC. Amino acid sequence: CASSLAGTAHGYTF.

The chain uses TRBV1 and TRBJ2-7; the table's D call of TRBD2 was not tested on the DNA. TRBV1 is deemed a pseudogene. This CDR3 is built from 23 residues. The CDR3 reads CTSSQPPRPLTSGRAFSRCEQYF. In DNA, the CDR3 is TGCACCAGCAGCCAACCCCCCCGTCCTCTGACTAGCGGGAGGGCCTTCTCACGTTGCGAGCAGTACTTC.

The genes are TRBV27 and TRBJ2-5, with TRBD2 matching 8 bases. Germline V gene sequence: CDR1 MNHEY, CDR2 SMNVEV (reference sequence). The CDR3 has 14 amino acids. After removal of 3 bases from V and 5 bases from J, the junction contained 5 bases not matched to a gene. This CDR3 is CASSLRGAWETQYF. CDR3 DNA: TGTGCCAGCAGTTTGCGGGGGGCATGGGAGACCCAGTACTTC.

The chain recombines TRBV6-5 with TRBJ2-5; the D gene is possibly TRBD2 (6 bases). Per the germline V gene, CDR1 is MNHEY and CDR2 is SVGAGI. Trimming removed 7 bases at V and 5 bases at J, with 20 bases between. CDR3 size: 15 residues. The CDR3 spells CASIRILGSGETQYF. The CDR3 coding sequence is TGTGCCAGCATCAGAATACTAGGGAGCGGGGAGACCCAGTACTTC.

This chain links TRBV5-1 with TRBJ1-4, with 7 bases fitting TRBD1. The CDR3 length is 15 residues. With 0 bases clipped from V and 5 bases from J, the junction kept 4 bases outside the gene matches. Germline V CDR1 and CDR2: SGHRS, YFSETQ. CDR3 region: CASSLGGTENEKLFF. As DNA, the CDR3 is TGCGCCAGCAGCTTGGGGGGGACAGAAAATGAAAAACTGTTTTTT.

This sequence joins TRBV11-1 and TRBJ2-7, with D perhaps TRBD2 (5 bases). Germline assignment: CDR1 SGHAT and CDR2 FQDESV (reference sequence). V lost 7 bases, J lost 0 bases, and 19 bases lay in between. This CDR3 has 16 amino acids. The CDR3 sequence is CASTPMKAASSYEQYF. In DNA form, the CDR3 reads TGTGCCAGCACCCCCATGAAAGCGGCGAGCTCCTACGAGCAGTACTTC.

J is TRBJ2-4 and V is TRBV4-3, with D hard to call. CDR3 length: 14 residues. V gave up 0 bases and J gave up 6 bases, with 9 bases separating them. Germline loops: CDR1 LGHNA, CDR2 YSLEER. The CDR3 sequence is CASSQDERTNIQYF. CDR3 sequence (DNA): TGCGCCAGCAGCCAAGATGAGCGCACAAACATTCAGTACTTC.

About this clone itself: One end of the junction varies from germline; a read error may be responsible. The V call is TRBV2, the J call TRBJ2-7; TRBD1 is a possible D gene (6 bases). Germline V gene sequence: CDR1 SNHLY, CDR2 FYNNEI. The CDR3 length is 15 residues. The CDR3 bases are TGTGCCAGCAGCGAAGACAGGCAGACCTCCTACGAGCAGTACTTC. Amino acid sequence: CASSEDRQTSYEQYF.

The J gene is TRBJ2-7, the V gene TRBV28; perhaps TRBD1 as D (6 bases). This CDR3 is built from 15 residues. The germline CDR1 and CDR2 sequences are MDHEN and SYDVKM. V lost 6 bases to trimming and J lost 2 bases, with 17 bases between them. CDR3 loop: CASRQQGSEAYEQYF. CDR3 in DNA: TGTGCCAGCAGACAACAGGGATCCGAGGCCTACGAGCAGTACTTC.

This chain joins TRBV30 and TRBJ2-3, with D unresolved. CDR1 and CDR2 from the germline V gene are GTSNPN and SVGIG (reference sequence). V was shortened by 4 bases and J by 2 bases, with 7 bases between the two germline ends. This CDR3 is 12 amino acids long. CDR3 sequence (DNA): TGTGCCTGGAAACAGCTCACAGATACGCAGTATTTT. Its translation: CAWKQLTDTQYF.

The V and J genes are TRBV19 and TRBJ2-1; 8 bases line up with TRBD1. CDR1 is LNHDA, CDR2 SQIVND, per germline (reference sequence). The ends lost 5 bases at V and 4 bases at J; junction bases unmatched: 7. The CDR3 totals 15 residues. The CDR3, as DNA: TGTGCCAGTAGTCCCTCAGGGGGCGGTTACAATGAGCAGTTCTTC. Translated: CASSPSGGGYNEQFF.